These 3 T cell receptor beta chains originate from one sample sequenced in a study of identical twins. TCRdb re-called the 5' RACE reads through MiXCR, storing one row per CDR3 protein. The sample yields approximately 300,000 distinct CDR3 sequences, 7.5% to 9.5% seen once. These data were also filed under a second study, of yellow fever vaccine responses in identical twins.

Sample: CD8+ T cells sorted from blood. These receptors were collected from a woman under 30 in good health.

V usage is TRBV29-1 and J usage is TRBJ2-3; unclear D gene. The length of the CDR3 is 13 residues. Germline V gene lookup returns CDR1 SQVTM and CDR2 ANQGSEA. Trimming shortened V by 3 bases and J by 2 bases, and 9 bases separated the two germline ends. CDR3 loop: CSVEDGYTDTQYF. The CDR3 DNA reads as TGCAGCGTTGAGGACGGCTACACAGATACGCAGTATTTT.

This clonotype was detected only a few times. The genes are TRBV18 and TRBJ2-1; 8 bases agree with TRBD1. CDR3 length equals 15 residues. Losses at the gene ends were 1 base for V and 8 bases for J; bases not matched to a gene: 7. CDR1 KGHSH and CDR2 LQKENI come from the germline V gene. The CDR3 coding sequence is TGTGCCAGCTCACCACGGGACAGGCATGGGGATGAGCAGTTCTTC. Translated, it gives CASSPRDRHGDEQFF.

This clonotype was counted ten times or more. The chain carries TRBV5-1 and TRBJ1-1; 9 bases are a match to TRBD1. The CDR3 loop spans 17 amino acids. The J segment lost 6 bases and the V segment lost 4 bases, leaving 16 bases of the junction unmatched. From germline, CDR1 is SGHRS and CDR2 YFSETQ. CDR3 sequence reads: CASSATRDRAPMAEAFF. The DNA for the CDR3 is TGCGCCAGCAGCGCCACCAGGGACAGGGCCCCCATGGCTGAAGCTTTCTTT. The full variable domain, rest sourced from reference TRBV5-1 and TRBJ1-1, is KAGVTQTPRYLIKTRGQQVTLSCSPISGHRSVSWYQQTPGQGLQFLFEYFSETQRNKGNFPGRFSGRQFSNSRSEMNVSTLELGDSALYLCASSATRDRAPMAEAFFGQGTRLTVV.